The rows below give T cell receptor beta chains drawn from one sample of a study of memory CD4+ T cells and cytomegalovirus serostatus. Libraries were prepared by immunoSEQ multiplex PCR; TCRdb keeps only in-frame clonotypes and omits some of them. The table lists approximately 51,000 clones, 74% of them singletons. The sequenced sample consisted of memory CD4+ T cells from blood. The source is an adult in good health and CMV-seropositive. CDR3s include the opening cysteine and the closing phenylalanine or tryptophan. D genes are given only for firm matches. Rows give clone size only sometimes, using once, few, many, or a class for an expanded clone.

J gene: TRBJ1-3; clone size: -; V gene: TRBV7-9; D gene: -; CDR3 protein: CASSLVNSGNTIYF; CDR3 DNA: TGTGCCAGCAGCTTAGTCAACTCTGGAAACACCATATATTTT
J gene: TRBJ2-7; clone size: -; V gene: TRBV7-6; D gene: -; CDR3 protein: CASSPGWGTEVHEQYF; CDR3 DNA: TGTGCCAGCAGCCCAGGCTGGGGGACGGAGGTGCACGAGCAGTACTTC
J gene: TRBJ1-1; clone size: -; V gene: TRBV29-1; D gene: TRBD1; CDR3 protein: CSVDDAWGQNSFF; CDR3 DNA: TGCAGCGTTGACGACGCCTGGGGACAGAACTCTTTCTTT
J gene: TRBJ1-5; clone size: -; V gene: TRBV19; D gene: -; CDR3 protein: CASRGENQPQHF; CDR3 DNA: TGTGCCAGTAGGGGGGAAAATCAGCCCCAGCATTTT
J gene: TRBJ2-1; clone size: -; V gene: TRBV4-2; D gene: TRBD2; CDR3 protein: CASSQGSGGAGNEQFF; CDR3 DNA: TGTGCCAGCAGCCAAGGTAGCGGGGGGGCGGGAAATGAGCAGTTCTTC
J gene: TRBJ1-6; clone size: -; V gene: TRBV6-1; D gene: -; CDR3 protein: CASSESSYNSPLHF; CDR3 DNA: TGTGCCAGCAGTGAAAGCTCCTATAATTCACCCCTCCACTTT
J gene: TRBJ2-4; clone size: -; V gene: TRBV7-6; D gene: -; CDR3 protein: CASSLAGGALAKNIQYF; CDR3 DNA: TGTGCCAGCAGCTTAGCAGGAGGGGCGCTAGCCAAAAACATTCAGTACTTC
J gene: TRBJ2-3; clone size: once; V gene: TRBV6-6; D gene: TRBD2; CDR3 protein: CASSQTSTTDTQYF; CDR3 DNA: TGTGCCAGCAGTCAGACTAGCACCACAGATACGCAGTATTTT
J gene: TRBJ1-5; clone size: -; V gene: TRBV18; D gene: -; CDR3 protein: CASSPGSDNQPQHF; CDR3 DNA: TGTGCCAGCTCACCTGGGTCGGACAATCAGCCCCAGCATTTT
J gene: TRBJ2-3; clone size: -; V gene: TRBV6-1; D gene: TRBD1; CDR3 protein: CASSAYGDRLGDTQYF; CDR3 DNA: TGTGCCAGCAGTGCCTATGGGGACAGGTTGGGCGATACGCAGTATTTT
J gene: TRBJ2-3; clone size: -; V gene: TRBV19; D gene: TRBD1; CDR3 protein: CASSIGQGSDTQYF; CDR3 DNA: TGTGCCAGTAGTATTGGACAGGGTTCAGATACGCAGTATTTT
J gene: TRBJ1-3; clone size: once; V gene: TRBV9; D gene: -; CDR3 protein: CASSVGEFYGNTIYF; CDR3 DNA: TGTGCCAGCAGCGTAGGAGAGTTCTACGGAAACACCATATATTTT
J gene: TRBJ2-3; clone size: -; V gene: TRBV7-3; D gene: -; CDR3 protein: CASSLRADSSDTQYF; CDR3 DNA: TGTGCCAGCAGCTTAAGGGCAGACTCTTCAGATACGCAGTATTTT
J gene: TRBJ2-2; clone size: -; V gene: TRBV7-9; D gene: -; CDR3 protein: CASSAAGSGELFF; CDR3 DNA: TGTGCCAGCAGCGCTGCGGGAAGCGGGGAGCTGTTTTTT
J gene: TRBJ2-5; clone size: -; V gene: TRBV19; D gene: TRBD1; CDR3 protein: CASSGSGGRETQYF; CDR3 DNA: TGTGCCAGTAGTGGCTCAGGGGGACGAGAGACCCAGTACTTC
J gene: TRBJ2-1; clone size: -; V gene: TRBV6-1; D gene: TRBD1; CDR3 protein: CASSGTGSSYNEQFF; CDR3 DNA: TGTGCCAGCAGTGGGACAGGGAGCTCCTACAATGAGCAGTTCTTC
J gene: TRBJ1-6; clone size: -; V gene: TRBV5-1; D gene: -; CDR3 protein: CASSLGERENSPLHF; CDR3 DNA: TGCGCCAGCAGCTTGGGTGAAAGGGAAAATTCACCCCTCCACTTT
J gene: TRBJ2-5; clone size: -; V gene: TRBV5-1; D gene: TRBD2; CDR3 protein: CASSLAATRGEETQYF; CDR3 DNA: TGCGCCAGCAGCTTGGCGGCGACGCGGGGGGAAGAGACCCAGTACTTC
J gene: TRBJ1-5; clone size: -; V gene: TRBV7-9; D gene: TRBD1; CDR3 protein: CASSLGRGDQPQHF; CDR3 DNA: TGTGCCAGCAGCTTAGGCAGGGGGGATCAGCCCCAGCATTTT
J gene: TRBJ2-1; clone size: -; V gene: TRBV5-1; D gene: TRBD1; CDR3 protein: CASSSSGTGSPFF; CDR3 DNA: TGCGCCAGCAGCTCCAGCGGGACAGGGTCGCCGTTCTTC
J gene: TRBJ2-3; clone size: -; V gene: TRBV21-1; D gene: -; CDR3 protein: CASSPRRVTSGGTKSTDTQYF; CDR3 DNA: TGTGCCAGCAGCCCCCGTCGAGTGACTAGCGGGGGCACAAAAAGCACAGATACGCAGTATTTT
J gene: TRBJ2-7; clone size: -; V gene: TRBV11-2; D gene: -; CDR3 protein: CASSLDQGGQISYEQYF; CDR3 DNA: TGTGCCAGCAGCTTAGATCAGGGGGGGCAAATCTCCTACGAGCAGTACTTC
J gene: TRBJ1-3; clone size: -; V gene: TRBV2; D gene: TRBD1; CDR3 protein: CASSRDRGDTIYF; CDR3 DNA: TGTGCCAGCAGTCGGGACAGGGGGGACACCATATATTTT
J gene: TRBJ2-2; clone size: -; V gene: TRBV4-1; D gene: -; CDR3 protein: CASSPVERVNTGELFF; CDR3 DNA: TGCGCCAGCAGCCCAGTTGAACGGGTTAACACCGGGGAGCTGTTTTTT
J gene: TRBJ1-6; clone size: few; V gene: TRBV7-3; D gene: -; CDR3 protein: CASSLLGVGSPLHF; CDR3 DNA: TGTGCCAGCAGCTTATTGGGGGTAGGATCACCCCTCCACTTT
J gene: TRBJ1-2; clone size: -; V gene: TRBV9; D gene: -; CDR3 protein: CASSVATETYGYTF; CDR3 DNA: TGTGCCAGCAGCGTAGCGACAGAGACCTATGGCTACACCTTC
J gene: TRBJ2-4; clone size: -; V gene: TRBV4-3; D gene: -; CDR3 protein: CASSHWGLQRAKNIQYF; CDR3 DNA: TGCGCCAGCAGCCACTGGGGACTCCAACGGGCCAAAAACATTCAGTACTTC
J gene: TRBJ2-5; clone size: -; V gene: TRBV4-2; D gene: TRBD2; CDR3 protein: CASSQSLAGVWETQYF; CDR3 DNA: TGTGCCAGCAGCCAAAGCCTAGCGGGGGTCTGGGAGACCCAGTACTTC